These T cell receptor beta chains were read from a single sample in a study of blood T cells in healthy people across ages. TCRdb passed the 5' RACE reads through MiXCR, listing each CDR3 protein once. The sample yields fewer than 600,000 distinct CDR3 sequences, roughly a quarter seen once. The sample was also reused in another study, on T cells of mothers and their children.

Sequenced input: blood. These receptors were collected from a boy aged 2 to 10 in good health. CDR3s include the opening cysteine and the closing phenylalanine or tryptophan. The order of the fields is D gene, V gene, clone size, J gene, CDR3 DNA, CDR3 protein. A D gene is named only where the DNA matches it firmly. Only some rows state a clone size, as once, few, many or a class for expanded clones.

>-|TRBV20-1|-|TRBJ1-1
TGCAGTGCTAGAGGCAGGAGATTGAACACTGAAGCTTTCTTT
CSARGRRLNTEAFF
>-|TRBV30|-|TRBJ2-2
TGTGCCTGGAGTGTACGGGTTACCGGGGAGCTGTTTTTT
CAWSVRVTGELFF
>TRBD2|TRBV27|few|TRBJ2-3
TGTGCCAGCAGTTTTCGACTAGCGGAGCCGGACACAGATACGCAGTATTTT
CASSFRLAEPDTDTQYF
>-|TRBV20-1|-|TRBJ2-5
TGCAGTGCGAGGGGGTTGGCTAGCGGAGGGACCCAGTACTTC
CSARGLASGGTQYF
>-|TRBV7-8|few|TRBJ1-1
TGTGCCAGCAGCTTAGCCCAGGAAAACACTGAAGCTTTCTTT
CASSLAQENTEAFF
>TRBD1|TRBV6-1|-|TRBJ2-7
TGTGCCACCGGCCAGGGGGCTACCTACGAGCAGTACTTC
CATGQGATYEQYF
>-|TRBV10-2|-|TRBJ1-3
TGCGCCAGCAGATCGGACAGCTCTGGAAACACCATATATTTT
CASRSDSSGNTIYF
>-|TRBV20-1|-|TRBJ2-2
TGCAGTGCTAGAGATCCTAGGGCTCCCTCGAACACCGGGGAGCTGTTTTTT
CSARDPRAPSNTGELFF
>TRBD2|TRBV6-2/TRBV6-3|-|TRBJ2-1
TGTGCCAGCAGTTACCCGGGCCTAGCGGGGTACAATGAGCAGTTCTTC
CASSYPGLAGYNEQFF
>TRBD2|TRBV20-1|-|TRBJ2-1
TGCAGTGCTAGAGATACTAGCGAGATATACAATGAGCAGTTCTTC
CSARDTSEIYNEQFF
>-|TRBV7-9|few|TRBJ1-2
TGTGCCAGCAGCGTAACGCGTGGCAGGGACTACACCTTC
CASSVTRGRDYTF
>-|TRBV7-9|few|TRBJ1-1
TGTGCCAGCAGCCCCAAAAGGCCGAACACTGAAGCTTTCTTT
CASSPKRPNTEAFF
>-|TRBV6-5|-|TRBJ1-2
TGTGCCAGCAGTTATGCGGGGGGCGGGAACTATGGCTACACCTTC
CASSYAGGGNYGYTF
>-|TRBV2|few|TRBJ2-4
TGTGCCAGCAGTGAAGGGCGCGGGGGCCCAGCCAAAAACATTCAGTACTTC
CASSEGRGGPAKNIQYF
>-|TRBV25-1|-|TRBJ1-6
TGTGCCAGCAGTGAATATAACAGGTCACCCCTCCACTTT
CASSEYNRSPLHF
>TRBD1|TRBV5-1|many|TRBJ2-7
TGCGCCAGCAGCTTGGAGACGGGACAGAGCTCCTACGAGCAGTACTTC
CASSLETGQSSYEQYF
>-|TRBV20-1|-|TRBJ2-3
TGCAGTGCTAGGGTACTCAGGGGCAAGTCGGATACGCAGTATTTT
CSARVLRGKSDTQYF
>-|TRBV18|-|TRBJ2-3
TGTGCCAGCTCACCCCCTCTTTGGCGGTTTACAGATACGCAGTATTTT
CASSPPLWRFTDTQYF
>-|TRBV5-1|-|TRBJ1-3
TGCGCCAGCAGGGAGGGGGGAACTGCTGGAAACACCATATATTTT
CASREGGTAGNTIYF
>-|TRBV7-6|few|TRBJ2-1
TGTGCCAGCAGCTTAGAACCCTCGCCCGCCTACAATGAGCAGTTCTTC
CASSLEPSPAYNEQFF
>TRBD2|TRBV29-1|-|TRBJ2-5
TGCAGCGTTGAAGGGGGGGAGGGGAAAGAGACCCAGTACTTC
CSVEGGEGKETQYF
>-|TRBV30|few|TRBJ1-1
TGTGCCTGGGACGGAGGGAACACTGAAGCTTTCTTT
CAWDGGNTEAFF
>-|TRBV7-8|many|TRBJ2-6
TGTGCCAGCAGTACCGGGGCGCTTCCTACTCCTGGGGCCAACGTCCTGACTTTC
CASSTGALPTPGANVLTF
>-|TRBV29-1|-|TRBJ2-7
TGCAGCGTTGGAACGGCCGGGTCCCCCTACGAGCAGTACTTC
CSVGTAGSPYEQYF
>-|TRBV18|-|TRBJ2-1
TGTGCCAGCTCACCATTGGGGCGGAGCTCCTACAATGAGCAGTTCTTC
CASSPLGRSSYNEQFF
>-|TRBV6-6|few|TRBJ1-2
TGTGCCAGCAGTCCCCGGAAGGGGGGCTACACCTTC
CASSPRKGGYTF
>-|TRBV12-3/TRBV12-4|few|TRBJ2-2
TGTGCCAGCAGTTTAGCGGGGGTGTCCACCGGGGAGCTGTTTTTT
CASSLAGVSTGELFF
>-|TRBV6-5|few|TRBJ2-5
TGTGCCAGCAGTTACTCTCCATGGGCAGTACAAGAGACCCAGTACTTC
CASSYSPWAVQETQYF
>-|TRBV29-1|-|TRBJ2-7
TGCAGCGTTCTCCCCGACACCCCCGATACCGAGCAGTACTTC
CSVLPDTPDTEQYF
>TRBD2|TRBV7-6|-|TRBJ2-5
TGTGCCAGCAGCCAGACTAGCGGGAGCCAGGAGACCCAGTACTTC
CASSQTSGSQETQYF
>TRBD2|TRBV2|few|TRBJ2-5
TGTGCCAGCACCCGGACTAGCGGTAAAGAGACCCAGTACTTC
CASTRTSGKETQYF
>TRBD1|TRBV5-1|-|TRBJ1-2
TGCGCCAGCAGCTTGGATCCAGGGGGCTATGGCTACACCTTC
CASSLDPGGYGYTF
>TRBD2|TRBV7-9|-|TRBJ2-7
TGTGCCAGCAGCCAATCTACTAGCGATACCCCCCACTACGAGCAGTACTTC
CASSQSTSDTPHYEQYF
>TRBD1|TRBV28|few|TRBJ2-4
TGTGCCAGCAGTCCTTCGACAGGGTTGGTGGACATTCAGTACTTC
CASSPSTGLVDIQYF
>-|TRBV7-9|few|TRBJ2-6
TGTGCCAGCAACGACCGGACCTCTGGGGCCAACGTCCTGACTTTC
CASNDRTSGANVLTF
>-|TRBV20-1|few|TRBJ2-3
TGCAGTGCCGCCTCTCCTCGCGGGGGCACAGATACGCAGTATTTT
CSAASPRGGTDTQYF
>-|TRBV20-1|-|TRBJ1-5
TGCAGTGCTAGACCCCGGGGAGTCGGGCTAAGAGAGCCCCAGCATTTT
CSARPRGVGLREPQHF
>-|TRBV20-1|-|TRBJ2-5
TGCAGTGCTATGACTGGCGGGTCTGGCGAGACCCAGTACTTC
CSAMTGGSGETQYF
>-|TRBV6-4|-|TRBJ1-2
TGTGCCAACAGTGATCCGTATGGCTACACCTTC
CANSDPYGYTF
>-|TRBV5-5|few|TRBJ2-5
TGTGCCAGCAGTAAACCGGGAGATGGAGAGACCCAGTACTTC
CASSKPGDGETQYF
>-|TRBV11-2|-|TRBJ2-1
TGTGCCAGCAGCTCCGTCCGGGGGCCCTACAATGAGCAGTTCTTC
CASSSVRGPYNEQFF